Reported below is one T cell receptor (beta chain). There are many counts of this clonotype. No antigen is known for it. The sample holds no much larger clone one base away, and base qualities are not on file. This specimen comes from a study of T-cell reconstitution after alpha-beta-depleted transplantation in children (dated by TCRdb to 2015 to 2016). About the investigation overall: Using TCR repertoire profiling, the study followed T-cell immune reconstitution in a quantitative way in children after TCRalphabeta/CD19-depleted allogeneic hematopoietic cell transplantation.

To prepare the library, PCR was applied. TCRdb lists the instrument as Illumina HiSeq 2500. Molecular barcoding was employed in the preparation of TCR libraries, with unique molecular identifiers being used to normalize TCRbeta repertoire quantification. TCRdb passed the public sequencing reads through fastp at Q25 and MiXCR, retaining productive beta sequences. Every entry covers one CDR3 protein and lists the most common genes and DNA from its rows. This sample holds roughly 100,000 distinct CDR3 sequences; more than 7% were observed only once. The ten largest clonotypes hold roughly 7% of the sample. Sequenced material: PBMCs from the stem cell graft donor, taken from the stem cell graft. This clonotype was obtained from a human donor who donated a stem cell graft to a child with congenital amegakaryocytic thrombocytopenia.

The nucleotide sequence reads as follows: TGTGCCAGCACAACGTTACGGGAAAAACTGTTTTTT. The encoded protein is CASTTLREKLFF. Recombination connected TRBV2 to TRBJ1-4; no confident D gene assignment can be made. According to the germline V gene, CDR1 reads SNHLY and CDR2 reads FYNNEI. V lost 7 bases and J lost 8 bases; the stretch between them is 11 bases long. The CDR3 contains 12 residues, cysteine and phenylalanine counted. This entry keeps only the CDR3 DNA: 36 bases, framed from base 1. The entire variable domain, with the stretches around the CDR3 drawn from the reference TRBV2 and TRBJ1-4 proteins, is EPEVTQTPSHQVTQMGQEVILRCVPISNHLYFYWYRQILGQKVEFLVSFYNNEISEKSEIFDDQFSVERPDGSNFTLKIRSTKLEDSAMYFCASTTLREKLFFGSGTQLSVL.